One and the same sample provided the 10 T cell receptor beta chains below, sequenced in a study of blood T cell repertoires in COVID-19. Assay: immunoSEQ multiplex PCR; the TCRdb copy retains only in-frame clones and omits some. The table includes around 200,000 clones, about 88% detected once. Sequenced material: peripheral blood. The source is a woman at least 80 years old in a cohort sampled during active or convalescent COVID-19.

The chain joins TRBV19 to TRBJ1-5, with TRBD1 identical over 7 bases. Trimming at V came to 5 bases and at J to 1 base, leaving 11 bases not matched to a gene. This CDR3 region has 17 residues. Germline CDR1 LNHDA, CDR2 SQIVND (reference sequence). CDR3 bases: TGTGCCAGTAGTTCCATTCATAAACAGGGGAGCAATCAGCCCCAGCATTTT. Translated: CASSSIHKQGSNQPQHF.

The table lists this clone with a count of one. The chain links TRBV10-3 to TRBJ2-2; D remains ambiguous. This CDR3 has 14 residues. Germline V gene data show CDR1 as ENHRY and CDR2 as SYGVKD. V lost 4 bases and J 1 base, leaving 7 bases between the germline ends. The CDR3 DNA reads TGTGCCATCAGTGGGGCCGGGAACACCGGGGAGCTGTTTTTT. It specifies CAISGAGNTGELFF.

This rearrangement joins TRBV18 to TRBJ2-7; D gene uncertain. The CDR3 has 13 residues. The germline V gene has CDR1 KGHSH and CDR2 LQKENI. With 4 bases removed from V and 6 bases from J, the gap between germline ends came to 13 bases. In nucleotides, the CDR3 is TGTGCCAGCTCACGACTTGCCCCCTCCGAGCAGTACGTC. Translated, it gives CASSRLAPSEQYV.

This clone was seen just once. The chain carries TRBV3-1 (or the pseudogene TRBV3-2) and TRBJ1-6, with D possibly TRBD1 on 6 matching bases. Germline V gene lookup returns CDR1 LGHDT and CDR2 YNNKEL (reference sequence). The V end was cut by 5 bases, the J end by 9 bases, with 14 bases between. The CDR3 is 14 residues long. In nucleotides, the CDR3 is TGTGCCAGCAGCGATTCGTGGGGGCGTTCACCCCTCCACTTT. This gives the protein CASSDSWGRSPLHF.

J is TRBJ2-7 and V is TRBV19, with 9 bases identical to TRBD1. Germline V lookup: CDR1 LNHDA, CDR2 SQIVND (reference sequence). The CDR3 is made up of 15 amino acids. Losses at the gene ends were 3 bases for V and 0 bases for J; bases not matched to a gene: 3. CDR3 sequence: CASSMGTGSSYEQYF. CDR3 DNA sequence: TGTGCCAGTAGTATGGGGACAGGGAGCTCCTACGAGCAGTACTTC.

The CDR3 coding sequence is TGTGCCAGCAGGAGGGGACAAACGAACACCGGGGAGCTGTTTTTT. It specifies CASRRGQTNTGELFF. The chain is built from TRBV6-5 and TRBJ2-2; D is perhaps TRBD1 (6 bases). Trimming took 6 bases from V and 0 from J, leaving 11 bases between them. The CDR3 runs 15 residues. The germline gives CDR1 MNHEY, CDR2 SVGAGI.

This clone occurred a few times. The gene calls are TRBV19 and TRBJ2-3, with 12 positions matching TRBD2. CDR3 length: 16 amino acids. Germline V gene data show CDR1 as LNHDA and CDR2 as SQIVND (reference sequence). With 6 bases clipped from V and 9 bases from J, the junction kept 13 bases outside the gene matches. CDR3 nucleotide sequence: TGTGCCAGTAGGGATCGGACTAGCGGGATGGGGTACACGCAGTATTTT. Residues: CASRDRTSGMGYTQYF.

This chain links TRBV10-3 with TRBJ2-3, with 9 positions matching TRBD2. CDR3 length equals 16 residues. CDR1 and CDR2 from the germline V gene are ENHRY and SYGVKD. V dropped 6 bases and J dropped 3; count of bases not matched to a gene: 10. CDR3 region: CAIRPSSGVVTDTQYF. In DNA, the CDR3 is TGTGCCATCAGACCTTCTAGCGGGGTAGTAACAGATACGCAGTATTTT.

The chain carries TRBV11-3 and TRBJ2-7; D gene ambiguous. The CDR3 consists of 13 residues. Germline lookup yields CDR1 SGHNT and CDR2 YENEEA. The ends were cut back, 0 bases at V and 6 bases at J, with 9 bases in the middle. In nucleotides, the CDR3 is TGTGCCAGCAGCTTAGATCGGGTGAGCGAGCAGTACTTC. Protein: CASSLDRVSEQYF.

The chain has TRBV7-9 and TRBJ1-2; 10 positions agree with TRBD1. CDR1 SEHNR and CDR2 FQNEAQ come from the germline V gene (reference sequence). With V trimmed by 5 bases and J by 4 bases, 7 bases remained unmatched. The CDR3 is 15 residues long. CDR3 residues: CASSPSTGGGYGYTF. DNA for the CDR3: TGTGCCAGCAGCCCTTCGACAGGGGGCGGCTATGGCTACACCTTC.